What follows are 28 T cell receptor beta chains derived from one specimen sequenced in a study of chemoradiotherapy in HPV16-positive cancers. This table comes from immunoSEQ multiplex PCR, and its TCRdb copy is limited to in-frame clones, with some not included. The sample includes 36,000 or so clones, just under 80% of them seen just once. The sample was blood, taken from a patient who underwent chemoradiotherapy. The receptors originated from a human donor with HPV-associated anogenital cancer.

CDR3 nucleotide sequence: TGCGCCAGCAGCTTGAATTGGGGGGACGAGCAGTACTTC. Protein sequence: CASSLNWGDEQYF. V gene TRBV5-1 combines with J gene TRBJ2-7, with D possibly matching TRBD2 (6 bases). Germline CDR1 reads SGHRS; CDR2 reads YFSETQ. There are 13 residues in the CDR3. Deletions cut 1 base from V and 5 bases from J, with 10 bases between.

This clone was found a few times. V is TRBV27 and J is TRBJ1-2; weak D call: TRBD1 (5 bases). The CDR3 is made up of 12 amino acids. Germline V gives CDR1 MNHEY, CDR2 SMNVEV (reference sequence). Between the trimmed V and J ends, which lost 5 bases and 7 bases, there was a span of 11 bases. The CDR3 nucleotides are TGTGCCAGCAGTCTAAGGGGAGGTGGCTACACCTTC. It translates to CASSLRGGGYTF.

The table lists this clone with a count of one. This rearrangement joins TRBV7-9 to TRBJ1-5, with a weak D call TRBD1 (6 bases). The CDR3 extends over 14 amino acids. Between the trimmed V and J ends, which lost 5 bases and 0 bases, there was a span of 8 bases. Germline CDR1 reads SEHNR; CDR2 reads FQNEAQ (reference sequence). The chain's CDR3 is CASSPGDSNQPQHF. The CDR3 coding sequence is TGTGCCAGCAGCCCAGGGGATAGCAATCAGCCCCAGCATTTT.

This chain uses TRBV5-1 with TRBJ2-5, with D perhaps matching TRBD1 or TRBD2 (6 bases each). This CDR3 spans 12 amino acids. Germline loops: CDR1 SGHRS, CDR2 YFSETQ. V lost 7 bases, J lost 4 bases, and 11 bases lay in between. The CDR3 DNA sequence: TGCGCCAGCTTCGGAGGGGGAGAGACCCAGTACTTC. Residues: CASFGGGETQYF.

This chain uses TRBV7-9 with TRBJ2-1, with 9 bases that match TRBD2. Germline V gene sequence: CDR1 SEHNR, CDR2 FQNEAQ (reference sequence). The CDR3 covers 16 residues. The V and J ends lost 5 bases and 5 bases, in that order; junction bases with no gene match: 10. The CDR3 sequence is CASSRLGAGGHNEQFF. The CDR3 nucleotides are TGTGCCAGCAGCCGCCTTGGAGCGGGGGGCCACAATGAGCAGTTCTTC. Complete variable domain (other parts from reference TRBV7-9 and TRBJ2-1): DTGVSQNPRHKITKRGQNVTFRCDPISEHNRLYWYRQTLGQGPEFLTYFQNEAQLEKSRLLSDRFSAERPKGSFSTLEIQRTEQGDSAMYLCASSRLGAGGHNEQFFGPGTRLTVL.

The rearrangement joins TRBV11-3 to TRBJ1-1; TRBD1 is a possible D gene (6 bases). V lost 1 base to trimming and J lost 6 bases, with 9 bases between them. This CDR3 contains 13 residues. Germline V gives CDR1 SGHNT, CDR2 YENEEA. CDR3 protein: CASSLAGAAEAFF. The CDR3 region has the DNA TGTGCCAGCAGCTTAGCAGGGGCCGCTGAAGCTTTCTTT.

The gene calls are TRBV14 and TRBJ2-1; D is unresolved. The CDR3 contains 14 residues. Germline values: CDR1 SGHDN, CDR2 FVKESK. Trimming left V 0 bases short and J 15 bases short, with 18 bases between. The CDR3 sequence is CASSQDQGMRPRFF. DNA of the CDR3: TGTGCCAGCAGCCAAGATCAAGGGATGAGACCTCGGTTCTTC.

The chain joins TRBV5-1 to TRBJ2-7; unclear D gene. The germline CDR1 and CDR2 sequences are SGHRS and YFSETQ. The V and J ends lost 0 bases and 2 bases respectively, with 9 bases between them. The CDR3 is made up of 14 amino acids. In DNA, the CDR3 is TGCGCCAGCAGCTTGGAACAGCCTGCCTACGAGCAGTACTTC. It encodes CASSLEQPAYEQYF.

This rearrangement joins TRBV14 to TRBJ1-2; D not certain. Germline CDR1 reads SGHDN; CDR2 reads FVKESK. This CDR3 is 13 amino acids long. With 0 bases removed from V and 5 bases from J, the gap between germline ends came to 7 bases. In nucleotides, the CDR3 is TGTGCCAGCAGCCAAGATCATTTATATGGCTACACCTTC. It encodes CASSQDHLYGYTF.

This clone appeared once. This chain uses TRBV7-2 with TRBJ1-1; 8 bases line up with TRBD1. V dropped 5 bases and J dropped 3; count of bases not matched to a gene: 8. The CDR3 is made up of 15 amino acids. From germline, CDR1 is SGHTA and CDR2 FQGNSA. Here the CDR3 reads CASSARTGRDTEAFF. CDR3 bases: TGTGCCAGCAGCGCCCGGACAGGGAGGGACACTGAAGCTTTCTTT.

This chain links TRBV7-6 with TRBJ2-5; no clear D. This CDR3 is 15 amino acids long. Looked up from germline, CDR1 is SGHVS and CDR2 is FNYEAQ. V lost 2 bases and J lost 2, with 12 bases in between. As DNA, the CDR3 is TGTGCCAGCAGCTTAAACCCAACAGAGCAAGAGACCCAGTACTTC. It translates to CASSLNPTEQETQYF.

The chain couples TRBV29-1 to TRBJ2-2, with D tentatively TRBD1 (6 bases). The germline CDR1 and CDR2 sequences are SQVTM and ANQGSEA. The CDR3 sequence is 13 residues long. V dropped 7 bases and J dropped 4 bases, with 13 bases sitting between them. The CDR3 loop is CSGGTRTTGELFF. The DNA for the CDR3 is TGCAGCGGGGGGACAAGAACCACCGGGGAGCTGTTTTTT.

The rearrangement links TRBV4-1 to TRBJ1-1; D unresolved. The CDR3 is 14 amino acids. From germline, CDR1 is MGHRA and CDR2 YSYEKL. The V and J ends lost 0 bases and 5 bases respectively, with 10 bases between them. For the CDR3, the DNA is TGCGCCAGCAGCCAAGAGGAAGGATTGACTGAAGCTTTCTTT. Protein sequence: CASSQEEGLTEAFF.

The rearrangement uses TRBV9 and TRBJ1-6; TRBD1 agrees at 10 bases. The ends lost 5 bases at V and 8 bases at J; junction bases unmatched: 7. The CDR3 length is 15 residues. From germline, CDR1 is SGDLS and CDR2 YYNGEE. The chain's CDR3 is CASRRTGTGDSPLHF. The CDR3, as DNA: TGTGCCAGCAGAAGAACCGGGACAGGGGATTCACCCCTCCACTTT.

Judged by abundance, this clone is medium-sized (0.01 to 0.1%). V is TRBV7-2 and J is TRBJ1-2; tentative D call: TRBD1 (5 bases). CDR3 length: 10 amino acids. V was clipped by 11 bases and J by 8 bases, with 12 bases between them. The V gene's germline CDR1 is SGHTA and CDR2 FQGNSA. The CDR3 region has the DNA TGTGCCGGTCAGGGAAAGGGCTACACCTTC. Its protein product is CAGQGKGYTF.

The CDR3 loop is CASSYTGGSGEAFF. The CDR3 DNA sequence: TGTGCCAGCAGCTACACAGGGGGCTCGGGTGAAGCTTTCTTT. The rearrangement uses TRBV7-9 and TRBJ1-1; 9 positions agree with TRBD1. Germline CDR1 is SEHNR and CDR2 is FQNEAQ (reference sequence). Trimming at V came to 4 bases and at J to 7 bases, leaving 7 bases not matched to a gene. This CDR3 comprises 14 residues.

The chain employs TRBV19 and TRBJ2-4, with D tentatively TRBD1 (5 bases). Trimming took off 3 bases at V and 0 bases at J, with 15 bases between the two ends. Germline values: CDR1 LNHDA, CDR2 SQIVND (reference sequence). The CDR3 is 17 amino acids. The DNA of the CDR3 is TGTGCCAGTAGTATTATCTTCGACAGACTAGCCAAAAACATTCAGTACTTC. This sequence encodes CASSIIFDRLAKNIQYF.

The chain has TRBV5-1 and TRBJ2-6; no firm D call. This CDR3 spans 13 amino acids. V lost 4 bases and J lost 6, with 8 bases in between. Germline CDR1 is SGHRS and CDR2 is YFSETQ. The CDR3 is CASSLGSANVLTF. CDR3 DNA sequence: TGCGCCAGCAGCCTAGGATCGGCCAACGTCCTGACTTTC. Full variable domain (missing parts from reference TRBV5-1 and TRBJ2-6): KAGVTQTPRYLIKTRGQQVTLSCSPISGHRSVSWYQQTPGQGLQFLFEYFSETQRNKGNFPGRFSGRQFSNSRSEMNVSTLELGDSALYLCASSLGSANVLTFGAGSRLTVL.

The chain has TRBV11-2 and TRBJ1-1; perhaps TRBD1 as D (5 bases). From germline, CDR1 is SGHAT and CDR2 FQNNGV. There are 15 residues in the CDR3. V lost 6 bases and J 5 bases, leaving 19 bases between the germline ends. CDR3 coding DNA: TGTGCCAGCAGGCAACAGGCTCCTAAGAGGACTGAAGCTTTCTTT. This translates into CASRQQAPKRTEAFF.

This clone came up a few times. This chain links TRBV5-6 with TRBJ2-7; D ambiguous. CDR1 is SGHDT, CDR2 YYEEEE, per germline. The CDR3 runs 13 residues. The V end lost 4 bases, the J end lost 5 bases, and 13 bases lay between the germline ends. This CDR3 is CASSPAPADEQYF. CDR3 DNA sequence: TGTGCCAGCAGCCCTGCTCCGGCTGACGAGCAGTACTTC.

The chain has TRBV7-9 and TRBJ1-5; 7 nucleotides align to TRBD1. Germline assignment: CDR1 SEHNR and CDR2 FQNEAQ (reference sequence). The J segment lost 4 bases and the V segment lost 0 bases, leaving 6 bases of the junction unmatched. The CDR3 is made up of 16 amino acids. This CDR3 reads CASSLASRGRNQPQHF. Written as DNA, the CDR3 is TGTGCCAGCAGCTTAGCTAGCAGGGGGAGAAATCAGCCCCAGCATTTT.

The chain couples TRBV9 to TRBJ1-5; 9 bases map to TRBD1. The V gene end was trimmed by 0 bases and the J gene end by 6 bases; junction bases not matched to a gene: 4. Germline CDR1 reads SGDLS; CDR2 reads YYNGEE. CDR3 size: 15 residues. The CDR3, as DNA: TGTGCCAGCAGCGTAGAGGACAGGGGAGGTCAGCCCCAGCATTTT. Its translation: CASSVEDRGGQPQHF. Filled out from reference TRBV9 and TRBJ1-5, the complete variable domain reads DSGVTQTPKHLITATGQRVTLRCSPRSGDLSVYWYQQSLDQGLQFLIQYYNGEERAKGNILERFSAQQFPDLHSELNLSSLELGDSALYFCASSVEDRGGQPQHFGDGTRLSIL.

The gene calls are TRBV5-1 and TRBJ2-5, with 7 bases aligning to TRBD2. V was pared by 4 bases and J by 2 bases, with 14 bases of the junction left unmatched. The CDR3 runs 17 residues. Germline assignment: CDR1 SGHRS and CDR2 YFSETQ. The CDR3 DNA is TGCGCCAGCAGCCAAACAACAATCGGACTAGGGCAAGAGACCCAGTACTTC. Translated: CASSQTTIGLGQETQYF.

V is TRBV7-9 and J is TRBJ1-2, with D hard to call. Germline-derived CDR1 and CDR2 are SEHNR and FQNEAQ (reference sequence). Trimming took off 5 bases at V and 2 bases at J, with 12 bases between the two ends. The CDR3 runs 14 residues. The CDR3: CASSLGQLNYGYTF. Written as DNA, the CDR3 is TGTGCCAGCAGCCTCGGTCAGCTAAACTATGGCTACACCTTC.

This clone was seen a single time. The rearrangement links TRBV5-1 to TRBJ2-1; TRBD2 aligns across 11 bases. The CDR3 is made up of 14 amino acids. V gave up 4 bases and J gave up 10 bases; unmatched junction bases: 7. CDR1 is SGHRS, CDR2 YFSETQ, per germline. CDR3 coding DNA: TGCGCCAGCAGCGATTATACTAGCGGGGGCGAGCAGTTCTTC. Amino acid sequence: CASSDYTSGGEQFF.

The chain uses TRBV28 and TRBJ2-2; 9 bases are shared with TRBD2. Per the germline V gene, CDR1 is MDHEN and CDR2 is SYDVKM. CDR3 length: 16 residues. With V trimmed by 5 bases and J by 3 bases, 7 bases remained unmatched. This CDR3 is CASSLRTSEDTGELFF. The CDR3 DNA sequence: TGTGCCAGCAGTCTCCGGACTAGCGAAGACACCGGGGAGCTGTTTTTT.

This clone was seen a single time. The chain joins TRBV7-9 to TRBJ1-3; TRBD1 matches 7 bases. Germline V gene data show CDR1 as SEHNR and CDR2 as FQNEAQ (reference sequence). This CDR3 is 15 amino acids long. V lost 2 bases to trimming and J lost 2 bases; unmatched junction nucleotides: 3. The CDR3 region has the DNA TGTGCCAGCAGCTTAAAGGGGGCGGCTGGAAACACCATATATTTT. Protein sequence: CASSLKGAAGNTIYF.

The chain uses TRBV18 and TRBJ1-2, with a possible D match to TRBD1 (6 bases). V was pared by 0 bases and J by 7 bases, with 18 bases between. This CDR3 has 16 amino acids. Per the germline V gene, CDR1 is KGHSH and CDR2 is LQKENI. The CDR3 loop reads CASSPPRALPGAGYTF. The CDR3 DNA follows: TGTGCCAGCTCACCACCGAGAGCCCTTCCAGGGGCTGGCTACACCTTC.